A selection of T cell receptor beta chains follows, all from one sample in a study of blood T cell repertoires in COVID-19. Clones were sequenced by immunoSEQ multiplex PCR, and TCRdb holds only the in-frame ones, with some missing. The sample yields 150,000 to 200,000 clones, about 80% seen once. The sample consisted of peripheral blood. The receptors derive from a human donor with acute or convalescent COVID-19. The donor label of this sample is uncertain. Both conserved end residues are part of each CDR3. The D gene is left open where the match is weak. Only part of the rows carry a size: once, few, many, or a class if the clone is expanded.

v_call,j_call,d_call,clone_size,cdr3_aa,cdr3_nt
TRBV6-5,TRBJ1-3,NA,many,CASSYSNPRLGNTIYF,TGTGCCAGCAGTTACTCGAACCCCAGGCTTGGAAACACCATATATTTT
TRBV2,TRBJ2-5,TRBD1,NA,CASRDRGETQYF,TGTGCCAGCAGAGACAGGGGAGAGACCCAGTACTTC
TRBV19,TRBJ1-1,TRBD1,NA,CASRQGADHSRNTEAFF,TGTGCCAGTAGGCAGGGGGCAGATCATTCCCGGAACACTGAAGCTTTCTTT
TRBV2,TRBJ1-5,TRBD1,NA,CASTRDRVQPQHF,TGTGCCAGCACAAGGGACAGGGTTCAGCCCCAGCATTTT
TRBV10-2,TRBJ2-2,TRBD2,NA,CASSEMGRAGDTGELFF,TGCGCCAGCAGTGAGATGGGTCGAGCGGGGGATACCGGGGAGCTGTTTTTT
TRBV5-1,TRBJ2-7,TRBD2,few,CASSWGIRNSGRTEQYF,TGCGCCAGCAGCTGGGGGATAAGGAATAGCGGGAGAACGGAGCAGTACTTC
TRBV9,TRBJ2-7,TRBD2,NA,CASSVKAGAEFYEQYF,TGTGCCAGCAGCGTAAAAGCGGGAGCCGAGTTCTACGAGCAGTACTTC
TRBV4-1,TRBJ1-3,NA,many,CASSHITVSGNTIYF,TGCGCCAGCAGCCACATAACGGTCTCTGGAAACACCATATATTTT
TRBV11-2,TRBJ2-1,TRBD1,NA,CASSTEEGAVLAYNEQFF,TGTGCCAGCAGCACCGAAGAGGGGGCGGTCCTAGCCTACAATGAGCAGTTCTTC
TRBV5-6,TRBJ2-7,NA,few,CASSFAQSYEQYF,TGTGCCAGCAGCTTCGCACAAAGCTACGAGCAGTACTTC
TRBV2,TRBJ2-1,TRBD2,few,CASTRTSGVNEQFF,TGTGCCAGCACCCGGACTAGCGGGGTAAATGAGCAGTTCTTC
TRBV5-1,TRBJ1-5,NA,NA,CASSPLAGDQPQHF,TGCGCCAGCAGCCCGTTGGCGGGGGATCAGCCCCAGCATTTT
TRBV28,TRBJ2-1,TRBD2,NA,CASSTGLAKGNEQFF,TGTGCCAGCAGTACAGGACTAGCCAAGGGGAATGAGCAGTTCTTC
TRBV20-1,TRBJ2-3,TRBD2,NA,CSASHLAGGHTDTQYF,TGCAGTGCTAGTCACCTAGCGGGGGGCCACACAGATACGCAGTATTTT
TRBV7-2,TRBJ1-2,NA,NA,CASSPLNPFPAEDGYTF,TGTGCCAGCAGCCCACTAAATCCTTTCCCCGCGGAGGATGGCTACACCTTC
TRBV5-4,TRBJ2-5,NA,NA,CASSSAGKKETQYF,TGTGCCAGCAGCTCCGCCGGGAAAAAAGAGACCCAGTACTTC
TRBV19,TRBJ2-3,TRBD1,NA,CASSMGTATSTDTQYF,TGTGCCAGTAGTATGGGGACAGCTACTAGCACAGATACGCAGTATTTT
TRBV5-1,TRBJ2-5,TRBD1,NA,CASSFGDRGHQETQYF,TGCGCCAGCAGCTTTGGGGACAGGGGGCATCAAGAGACCCAGTACTTC
TRBV30,TRBJ1-4,TRBD1,NA,CAWSGALGTGVLFF,TGTGCCTGGAGTGGGGCCTTGGGGACAGGGGTCTTGTTTTTT
TRBV2,TRBJ1-4,TRBD1,once,CASSPGQLNEKLFF,TGTGCCAGCAGCCCGGGACAGCTTAATGAAAAACTGTTTTTT
TRBV7-9,TRBJ2-1,NA,NA,CASSLANSYNEQFF,TGTGCCAGCAGCTTGGCCAACTCCTACAATGAGCAGTTCTTC
TRBV6-5,TRBJ2-5,TRBD1,NA,CASSEGGQSTKAQYF,TGTGCCAGCTCAGAAGGGGGACAGTCGACAAAGGCCCAGTACTTC
TRBV7-9,TRBJ2-7,TRBD2,NA,CASSESGGAPYEQYF,TGTGCCAGCAGCGAGAGCGGGGGAGCTCCCTACGAGCAGTACTTC
TRBV27,TRBJ1-2,TRBD1,NA,CASRGQGALNYGYTF,TGTGCCAGCAGGGGACAGGGGGCCTTAAACTATGGCTACACCTTC
TRBV30,TRBJ2-5,NA,NA,CAWSVRGETQYF,TGTGCCTGGAGTGTACGGGGGGAGACCCAGTACTTC
TRBV7-9,TRBJ1-1,NA,once,CASSLGAGRDEAFF,TGTGCCAGCAGCTTAGGGGCGGGGCGGGATGAAGCTTTCTTT
TRBV2,TRBJ2-5,NA,NA,CASSERLALGTQYF,TGTGCCAGCAGTGAGAGGCTAGCTCTGGGGACCCAGTACTTC
TRBV12-3/TRBV12-4,TRBJ2-7,NA,NA,CASSLILSEQYF,TGTGCCAGCAGTTTAATCCTTTCCGAGCAGTACTTC
TRBV5-1,TRBJ2-3,NA,NA,CASSSGADTQYF,TGCGCCAGCAGCTCCGGGGCAGATACGCAGTATTTT
TRBV12-3/TRBV12-4,TRBJ2-7,TRBD2,NA,CASSVPGGYEQYF,TGTGCCAGCAGTGTACCGGGGGGCTACGAGCAGTACTTC
TRBV3-1/TRBV3-2,TRBJ1-4,NA,NA,CASSSSGDTNEKLFF,TGTGCCAGCAGCTCGTCGGGGGACACTAATGAAAAACTGTTTTTT
TRBV5-1,TRBJ1-6,NA,NA,CASSLDRAANSPLHF,TGCGCCAGCAGCTTGGACAGGGCAGCAAATTCACCCCTCCACTTT
TRBV7-3,TRBJ2-2,NA,NA,CASSLGATGELFF,TGTGCCAGCAGCTTGGGGGCCACCGGGGAGCTGTTTTTT
TRBV6-5,TRBJ1-1,TRBD1,NA,CATRRQGEPNTEAFF,TGTGCCACACGCCGACAGGGGGAACCGAACACTGAAGCTTTCTTT
TRBV5-4,TRBJ2-3,NA,NA,CASSRITGGHTDTQYF,TGTGCCAGCAGCCGTATCACCGGGGGGCACACAGATACGCAGTATTTT
TRBV7-3,TRBJ2-3,NA,NA,CASSLGGQRTDTQYF,TGTGCCAGCAGCCTCGGAGGGCAGCGCACAGATACGCAGTATTTT
TRBV5-1,TRBJ1-1,NA,NA,CASSLVGGAQNTEAFF,TGCGCCAGCAGCTTGGTTGGGGGGGCGCAGAACACTGAAGCTTTCTTT
TRBV11-2,TRBJ2-3,NA,NA,CASSLDPSVTDTQYF,TGTGCCAGCAGCTTAGATCCCAGCGTAACAGATACGCAGTATTTT
TRBV3-1/TRBV3-2,TRBJ1-2,TRBD1,NA,CASSRGQGYGYTF,TGTGCCAGCAGCCGAGGACAGGGCTATGGCTACACCTTC
TRBV3-1/TRBV3-2,TRBJ1-5,TRBD1,NA,CASSQGDSSNQPQHF,TGTGCCAGCAGCCAAGGGGACAGCAGCAATCAGCCCCAGCATTTT
TRBV28,TRBJ2-7,TRBD1,NA,CASRITGTGVYEQYF,TGTGCCAGCAGGATAACCGGGACAGGGGTCTACGAGCAGTACTTC
TRBV4-1,TRBJ2-3,TRBD2,NA,CASSQETSGNTDTQYF,TGCGCCAGCAGCCAAGAGACTAGCGGCAACACAGATACGCAGTATTTT
TRBV7-9,TRBJ1-1,NA,NA,CASSFGTTKVAFF,TGTGCCAGCAGCTTCGGGACTACGAAGGTGGCTTTCTTT
TRBV30,TRBJ1-6,NA,NA,CAWLKGSYNSPLHF,TGTGCCTGGTTGAAGGGGTCCTATAATTCACCCCTCCACTTT
TRBV11-1,TRBJ2-5,TRBD1,NA,CASSLLGQGPQETQYF,TGTGCCAGCAGCTTACTCGGACAGGGACCCCAAGAGACCCAGTACTTC
TRBV10-3,TRBJ2-3,TRBD2,NA,CAISESSGGANTDTQYF,TGTGCCATCAGTGAGTCCAGCGGGGGGGCCAACACAGATACGCAGTATTTT
TRBV11-3,TRBJ2-3,TRBD2,NA,CASSSTPLAGADTQYF,TGTGCCAGCAGCTCGACGCCACTAGCGGGCGCAGATACGCAGTATTTT
TRBV6-5,TRBJ2-7,TRBD1,NA,CASNSGQVLGEQYF,TGTGCCAGCAATTCGGGACAGGTTTTAGGAGAGCAGTACTTC
TRBV28,TRBJ1-2,NA,NA,CASKLTGTIGGYTF,TGTGCCAGCAAACTTACCGGGACAATAGGCGGCTACACCTTC
TRBV18,TRBJ1-1,NA,NA,CASSPPDTMNTEAFF,TGTGCCAGCTCACCACCGGACACCATGAACACTGAAGCTTTCTTT
TRBV18,TRBJ1-1,NA,NA,CASSPDRQNTEAFF,TGTGCCAGCTCACCGGACAGACAGAACACTGAAGCTTTCTTT
TRBV15,TRBJ1-1,NA,NA,CATSRDGGFEAFF,TGTGCCACCAGCAGAGATGGGGGCTTTGAAGCTTTCTTT
TRBV7-2,TRBJ1-3,NA,few,CASSLTAGSGNTIYF,TGTGCCAGCAGCTTAACTGCAGGCTCCGGAAACACCATATATTTT
TRBV5-1,TRBJ2-1,TRBD2,NA,CASSPLAGVGNEQFF,TGCGCCAGCAGCCCGCTAGCGGGAGTTGGCAATGAGCAGTTCTTC
TRBV5-1,TRBJ1-2,NA,NA,CASSPQAGNYGYTF,TGCGCCAGCAGCCCTCAGGCAGGGAACTATGGCTACACCTTC
TRBV2,TRBJ2-5,NA,NA,CASGKLQETQYF,TGTGCCAGCGGTAAACTTCAAGAGACCCAGTACTTC
TRBV14,TRBJ1-2,NA,NA,CASSQPRQAPIRYTF,TGTGCCAGCAGCCAGCCCCGGCAGGCTCCCATACGCTACACCTTC
TRBV29-1,TRBJ1-1,NA,NA,CSAVTNPDTEAFF,TGCAGCGCCGTGACAAACCCGGACACTGAAGCTTTCTTT
TRBV7-2,TRBJ2-3,TRBD2,NA,CASSLEASGSMTQYF,TGTGCCAGCAGCTTAGAAGCGAGCGGGAGTATGACGCAGTATTTT